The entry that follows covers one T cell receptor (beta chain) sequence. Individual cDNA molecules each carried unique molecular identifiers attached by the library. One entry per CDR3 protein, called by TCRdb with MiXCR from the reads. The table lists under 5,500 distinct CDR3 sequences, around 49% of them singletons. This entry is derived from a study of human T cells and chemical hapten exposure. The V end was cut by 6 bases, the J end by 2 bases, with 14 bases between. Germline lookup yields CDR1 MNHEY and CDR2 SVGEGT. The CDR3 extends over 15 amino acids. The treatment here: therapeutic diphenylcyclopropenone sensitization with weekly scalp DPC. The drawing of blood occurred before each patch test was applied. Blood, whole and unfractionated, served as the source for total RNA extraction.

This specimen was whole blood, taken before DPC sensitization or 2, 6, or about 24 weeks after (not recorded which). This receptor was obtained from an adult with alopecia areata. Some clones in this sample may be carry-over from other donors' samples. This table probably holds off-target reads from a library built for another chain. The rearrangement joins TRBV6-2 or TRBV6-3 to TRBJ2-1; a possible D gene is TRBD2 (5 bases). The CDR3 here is CASSNEAGPYNEQFF. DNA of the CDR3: TGTGCCAGCAGCAATGAGGCGGGCCCCTACAATGAGCAGTTCTTC.